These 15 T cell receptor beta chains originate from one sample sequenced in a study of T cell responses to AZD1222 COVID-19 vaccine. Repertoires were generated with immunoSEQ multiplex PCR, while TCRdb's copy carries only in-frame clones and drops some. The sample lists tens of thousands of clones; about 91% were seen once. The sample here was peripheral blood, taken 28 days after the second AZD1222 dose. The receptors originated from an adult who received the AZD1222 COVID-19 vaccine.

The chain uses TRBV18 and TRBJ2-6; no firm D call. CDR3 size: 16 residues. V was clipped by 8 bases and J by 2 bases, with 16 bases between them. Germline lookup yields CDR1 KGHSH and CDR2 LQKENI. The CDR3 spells CASTPAEVAGANVLTF. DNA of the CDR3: TGTGCCAGCACGCCCGCCGAGGTGGCTGGGGCCAACGTCCTGACTTTC.

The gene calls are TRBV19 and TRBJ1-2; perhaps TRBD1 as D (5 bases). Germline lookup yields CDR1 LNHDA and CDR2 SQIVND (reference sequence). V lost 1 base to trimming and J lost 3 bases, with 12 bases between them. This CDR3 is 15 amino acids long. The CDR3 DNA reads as TGTGCCAGTAGTATAGGTTCCAGGGAGGACTATGGCTACACCTTC. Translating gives CASSIGSREDYGYTF.

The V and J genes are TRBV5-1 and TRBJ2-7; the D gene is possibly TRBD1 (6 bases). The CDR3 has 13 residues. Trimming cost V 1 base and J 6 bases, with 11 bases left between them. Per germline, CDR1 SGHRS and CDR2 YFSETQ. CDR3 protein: CASSLSLGAEQYF. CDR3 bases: TGCGCCAGCAGCTTGTCATTGGGGGCCGAGCAGTACTTC. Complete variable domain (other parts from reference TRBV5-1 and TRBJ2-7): KAGVTQTPRYLIKTRGQQVTLSCSPISGHRSVSWYQQTPGQGLQFLFEYFSETQRNKGNFPGRFSGRQFSNSRSEMNVSTLELGDSALYLCASSLSLGAEQYFGPGTRLTVT.

The CDR3 DNA follows: TGTGCCAGCAGCGCCACAGGGGTGGATGAGCAGTTCTTC. Residues: CASSATGVDEQFF. The chain carries TRBV7-2 and TRBJ2-1; TRBD1 aligns across 7 bases. The CDR3 has 13 amino acids. Germline V gene data show CDR1 as SGHTA and CDR2 as FQGNSA. The V gene end was trimmed by 5 bases and the J gene end by 8 bases; junction bases not matched to a gene: 6.

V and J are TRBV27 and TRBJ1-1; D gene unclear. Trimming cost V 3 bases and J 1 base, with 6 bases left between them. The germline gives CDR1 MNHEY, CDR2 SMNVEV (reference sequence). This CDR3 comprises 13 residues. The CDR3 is CASSLVENTEAFF. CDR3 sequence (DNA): TGTGCCAGCAGTTTGGTAGAGAACACTGAAGCTTTCTTT.

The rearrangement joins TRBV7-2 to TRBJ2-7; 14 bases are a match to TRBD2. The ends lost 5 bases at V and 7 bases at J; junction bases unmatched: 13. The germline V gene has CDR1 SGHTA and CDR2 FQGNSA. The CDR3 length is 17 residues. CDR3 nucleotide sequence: TGTGCCAGCAGCCGCTATCCGGGACTAGCGGGAGATCGGGAGCAGTACTTC. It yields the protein CASSRYPGLAGDREQYF.

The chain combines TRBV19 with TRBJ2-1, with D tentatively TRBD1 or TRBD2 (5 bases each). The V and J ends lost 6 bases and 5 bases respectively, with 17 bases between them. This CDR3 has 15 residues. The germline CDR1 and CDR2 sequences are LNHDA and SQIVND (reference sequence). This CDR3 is CASRPGTMANNEQFF. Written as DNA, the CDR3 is TGTGCCAGTAGACCAGGGACGATGGCTAACAATGAGCAGTTCTTC.

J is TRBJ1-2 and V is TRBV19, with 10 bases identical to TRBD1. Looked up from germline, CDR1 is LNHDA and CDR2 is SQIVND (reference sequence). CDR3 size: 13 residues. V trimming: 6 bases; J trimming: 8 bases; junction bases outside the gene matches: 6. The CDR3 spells CASSRGQGKGYTF. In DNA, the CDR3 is TGTGCCAGTAGCCGGGGACAGGGGAAAGGCTACACCTTC.

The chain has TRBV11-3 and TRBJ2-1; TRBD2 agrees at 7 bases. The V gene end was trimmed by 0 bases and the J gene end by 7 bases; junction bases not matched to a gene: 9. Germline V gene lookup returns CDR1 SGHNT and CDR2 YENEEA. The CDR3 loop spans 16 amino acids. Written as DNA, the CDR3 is TGTGCCAGCAGCTTAGATGGGGGAGGGCGGGCTAATGAGCAGTTCTTC. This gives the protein CASSLDGGGRANEQFF.

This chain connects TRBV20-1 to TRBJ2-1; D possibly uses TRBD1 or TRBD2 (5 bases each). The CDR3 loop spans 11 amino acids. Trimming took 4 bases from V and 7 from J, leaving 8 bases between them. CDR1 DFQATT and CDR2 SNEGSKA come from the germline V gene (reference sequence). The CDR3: CSAIEGNEQFF. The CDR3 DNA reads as TGCAGTGCTATTGAGGGGAATGAGCAGTTCTTC.

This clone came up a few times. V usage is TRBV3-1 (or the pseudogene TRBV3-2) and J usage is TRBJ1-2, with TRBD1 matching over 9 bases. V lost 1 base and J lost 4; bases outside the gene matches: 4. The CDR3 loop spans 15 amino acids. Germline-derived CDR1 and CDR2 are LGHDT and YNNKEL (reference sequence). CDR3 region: CASSQGQGGVYGYTF. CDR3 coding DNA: TGTGCCAGCAGCCAAGGACAGGGGGGGGTCTATGGCTACACCTTC.

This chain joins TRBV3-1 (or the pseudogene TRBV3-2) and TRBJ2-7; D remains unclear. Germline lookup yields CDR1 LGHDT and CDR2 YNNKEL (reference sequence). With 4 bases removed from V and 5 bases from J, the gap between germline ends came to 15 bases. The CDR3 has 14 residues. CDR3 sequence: CASSLKVGYNEQYF. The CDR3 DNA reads TGTGCCAGCAGCCTAAAGGTCGGGTACAACGAGCAGTACTTC.

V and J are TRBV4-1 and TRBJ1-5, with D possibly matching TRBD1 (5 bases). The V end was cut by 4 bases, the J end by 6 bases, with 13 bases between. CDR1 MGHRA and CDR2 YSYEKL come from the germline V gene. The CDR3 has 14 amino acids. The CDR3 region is CASSPQEGTQPQHF. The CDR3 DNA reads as TGCGCCAGCAGCCCACAGGAGGGGACTCAGCCCCAGCATTTT.

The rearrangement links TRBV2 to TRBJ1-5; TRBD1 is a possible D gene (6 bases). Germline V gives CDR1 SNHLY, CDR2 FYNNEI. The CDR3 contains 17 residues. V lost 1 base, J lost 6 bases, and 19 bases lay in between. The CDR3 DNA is TGTGCCAGCAGTGAAGTGAAGGGAGGGGGACATCGTCAGCCCCAGCATTTT. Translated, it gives CASSEVKGGGHRQPQHF.

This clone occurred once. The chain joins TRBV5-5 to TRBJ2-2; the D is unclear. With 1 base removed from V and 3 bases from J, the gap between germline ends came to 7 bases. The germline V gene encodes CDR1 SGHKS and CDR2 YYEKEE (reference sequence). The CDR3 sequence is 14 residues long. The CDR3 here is CASSLLVDTGELFF. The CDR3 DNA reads TGTGCCAGCAGCTTGCTGGTCGACACCGGGGAGCTGTTTTTT.